This T cell receptor beta chain was retrieved from a study of T cells after posttransplantation cyclophosphamide. This clone was recorded a few times. Its antigen remains unknown. A marrow graft followed busulfan-fludarabine conditioning, with cyclophosphamide on days +3 and +4. The study, taken as a whole, reports: Recipient CMV seropositivity and CMV reactivation strongly tracked TRB clonality. Skin or GI-infiltrating T cells shared few TRB sequences with blood. Later post-transplant blood repertoires were often dominated by donor CD8+ memory clones.

Per the germline V gene, CDR1 is SGHDT and CDR2 is YYEEEE. This CDR3 has 14 amino acids. The trim removed 6 bases at V and 1 base at J, leaving 3 bases unmatched. Sequenced by immunoSEQ multiplex PCR; TCRdb stores in-frame clones only, minus some. The table lists approximately 7,000 clones, roughly 86% of them singletons. The rearrangement joins TRBV5-6 to TRBJ1-3, with 8 bases that match TRBD1. Sequenced here: PBMCs, sampled after allogeneic stem cell transplant with posttransplant cyclophosphamide. The sequence derives from a female patient aged 45-60 years who received an allogeneic stem cell transplant from a related donor, was CMV-positive, and had no GVHD. Some of the T cells may derive from the graft donor. The CDR3 bases are TGTGCCAGCACCACAGGGGGTTCTGGAAACACCATATATTTT. Translating gives CASTTGGSGNTIYF.